This TCR beta chain was identified during a study of blood T cell repertoires in COVID-19. Study as a whole: Samples representing acute and convalescent COVID-19 were sourced from the United States, Italy and Spain. PBMCs, B-cell-depleted T cells, or T cells provided the cDNA or gDNA that made up the material.

Germline assignment: CDR1 SGHRS and CDR2 YFSETQ. The CDR3 has 12 amino acids. Trimming pared 6 bases from V and 7 bases from J, leaving 13 bases between. Per the original methods: Reference gene primers were amplified, and this amplification served to estimate nucleated cell counts. Assay used: immunoSEQ multiplex PCR; TCRdb lists only in-frame clones, some missing. V and J calls and clone size are as listed in that table; D and trimming were resolved from the DNA. The sample includes around 300,000 clones, approximately 90% of them seen just once. The specimen was peripheral blood. The chain recombines TRBV5-1 with TRBJ1-1; tentatively, D is TRBD1 (6 bases). The receptor comes from a woman between 25 and 40 years old with COVID-19, enrolled during active disease. The CDR3 region has the DNA TGCGCCAGCACCTCTGAGGGGGTTGAAGCTTTCTTT. Its protein product is CASTSEGVEAFF.